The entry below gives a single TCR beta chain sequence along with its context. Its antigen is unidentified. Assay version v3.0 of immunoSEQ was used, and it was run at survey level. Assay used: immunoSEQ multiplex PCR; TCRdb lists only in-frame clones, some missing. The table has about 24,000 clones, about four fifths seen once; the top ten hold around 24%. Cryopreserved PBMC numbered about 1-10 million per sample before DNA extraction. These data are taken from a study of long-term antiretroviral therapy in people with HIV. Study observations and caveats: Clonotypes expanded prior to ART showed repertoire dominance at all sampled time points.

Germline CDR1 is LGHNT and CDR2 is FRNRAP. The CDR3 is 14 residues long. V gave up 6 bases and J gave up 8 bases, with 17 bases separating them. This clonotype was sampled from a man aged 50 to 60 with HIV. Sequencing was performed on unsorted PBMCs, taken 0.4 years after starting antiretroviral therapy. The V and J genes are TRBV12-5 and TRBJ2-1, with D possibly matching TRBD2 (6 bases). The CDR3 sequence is CASGFGTLADEQFF. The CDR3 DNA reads TGTGCTAGTGGCTTCGGGACTCTCGCGGATGAGCAGTTCTTC.